The clone carrying this T cell receptor (beta chain) was detected many times. The data were taken from a study of T cells in Graves' hyperthyroidism and ophthalmopathy. V lost 3 bases and J lost 0; bases outside the gene matches: 2. This CDR3 spans 15 amino acids. Germline V lookup: CDR1 DFQATT, CDR2 SNEGSKA (reference sequence). Template material for amplifying TCR beta CDR3 regions consisted of RNA transcripts. The study used the HTBI primer set for a first-round RT-PCR of the TCR CDR3. MiXCR was run by TCRdb on the multiplex PCR reads, yielding one entry per CDR3 protein. The data hold hundreds of thousands of distinct CDR3 sequences, with about a sixth observed a single time.

The sequenced sample was blood. The sequence derives from a man in his forties with Graves' hyperthyroidism. This sequence joins TRBV20-1 and TRBJ2-5, with 12 bases fitting TRBD2. Here the CDR3 DNA reads TGCAGTGCTAGTTGGACTAGCGGGAACCAAGAGACCCAGTACTTC. Protein product: CSASWTSGNQETQYF.